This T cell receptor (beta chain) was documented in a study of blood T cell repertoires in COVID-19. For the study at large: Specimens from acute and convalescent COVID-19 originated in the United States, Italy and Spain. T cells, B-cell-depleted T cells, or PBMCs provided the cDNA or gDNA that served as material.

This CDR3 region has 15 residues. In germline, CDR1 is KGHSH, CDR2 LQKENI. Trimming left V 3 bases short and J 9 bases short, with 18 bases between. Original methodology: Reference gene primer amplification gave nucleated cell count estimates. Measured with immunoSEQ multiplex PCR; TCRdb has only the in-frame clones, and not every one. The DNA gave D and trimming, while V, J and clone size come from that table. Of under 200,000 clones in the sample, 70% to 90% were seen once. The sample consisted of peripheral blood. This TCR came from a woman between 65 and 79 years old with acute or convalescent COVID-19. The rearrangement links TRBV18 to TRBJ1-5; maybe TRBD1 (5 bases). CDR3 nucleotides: TGTGCCAGCTCACCGCTAAGCGGGGCTGGATCGCCCCAGCATTTT. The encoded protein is CASSPLSGAGSPQHF.